Detailed here is one TCR beta chain. The data are from a study of blood T cell repertoires in COVID-19. Study as a whole: Acute and convalescent COVID-19 samples came from the United States, Italy and Spain.

The table came from immunoSEQ multiplex PCR; TCRdb's copy has only in-frame clones and leaves some out. Of about 200,000 clones in the sample, approximately 80% were seen once. Input material: peripheral blood. The source of this sequence is a woman aged 80 or over with COVID-19, enrolled during active disease.

Here the CDR3 reads CASSKRAQSYNEQFF. For the CDR3, the DNA is TGTGCCAGCAGCAAGCGGGCCCAGTCTTACAATGAGCAGTTCTTC. The chain is built from TRBV5-4 and TRBJ2-1; tentatively, D is TRBD2 (6 bases). Germline V gene lookup returns CDR1 SGHNT and CDR2 YYREEE (reference sequence). V lost 4 bases to trimming and J lost 4 bases, with 15 bases between them. CDR3 length equals 15 residues.